This TCR beta chain appears in the sequencing data of a study of control samples from healthy donors and cancer patients. TCRdb keeps only in-frame clones here, not all; method: immunoSEQ multiplex PCR. This sample has 110,000 or so clones, with roughly 85% found just once. Trimming left V 6 bases short and J 6 bases short, with 17 bases between. This CDR3 contains 14 residues. The germline V gene has CDR1 LNHDA and CDR2 SQIVND (reference sequence). The TCR originated in a woman in her forties or fifties in good health. The chain carries TRBV19 and TRBJ1-1; the D gene is possibly TRBD1 (5 bases). Sequencing was performed on blood. CDR3 region: CASSSRDLISEAFF. In DNA, the CDR3 is TGTGCCAGTAGCTCCCGGGACCTTATCTCTGAAGCTTTCTTT.